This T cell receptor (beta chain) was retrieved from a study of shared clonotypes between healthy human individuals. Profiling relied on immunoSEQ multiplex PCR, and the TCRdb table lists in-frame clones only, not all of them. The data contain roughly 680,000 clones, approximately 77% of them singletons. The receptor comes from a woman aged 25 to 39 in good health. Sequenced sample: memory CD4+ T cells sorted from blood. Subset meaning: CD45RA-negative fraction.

CDR3 DNA sequence: TGTGCCAGCAGCTCCCCGTTACTAGCGGGAGGCGATGAGCAGTTCTTC. It codes for CASSSPLLAGGDEQFF. The V call is TRBV7-9, the J call TRBJ2-1; 12 bases map to TRBD2. Germline-derived CDR1 and CDR2 are SEHNR and FQNEAQ (reference sequence). J lost 8 bases, V lost 4 bases, and 9 bases had no gene match. The CDR3 loop spans 16 amino acids.